The rows below give T cell receptor beta chains drawn from one sample of a study of CD8 T cells in ankylosing spondylitis. Using its own MiXCR run on the 5' RACE reads, TCRdb lists one record per CDR3 protein. The sample carries around 890,000 distinct CDR3 sequences, 12% recorded once. Sequencing used blood, either unsorted or a sorted T cell fraction (not recorded which). The receptors come from a male donor with ankylosing spondylitis. The CDR3 runs from the conserved cysteine through the conserved F or W. The D gene is left open where the match is weak. Part of the rows lack a size; the others show once, few, many or a class for expanded clones.

V gene	D gene	clone size	J gene	CDR3 DNA	CDR3 protein
TRBV5-1	.	.	TRBJ2-2	TGCGCCAGCAGCTTGGGGATCAGCGGAGAGAACACCGGGGAGCTGTTTTTT	CASSLGISGENTGELFF
TRBV20-1	.	.	TRBJ1-1	TGCAGTGCTACCCCCGTGGGGAACACTGAAGCTTTCTTT	CSATPVGNTEAFF
TRBV5-6	TRBD1	.	TRBJ1-4	TGTGCCAGCAGCTTGGTCGGACAGGGAGAAGAAAAACTGTTTTTT	CASSLVGQGEEKLFF
TRBV5-5	.	once	TRBJ2-3	TGTGCCAGCAGCCCGGGACGCCAAGATACGCAGTATTTT	CASSPGRQDTQYF
TRBV4-2	.	many	TRBJ2-7	TGTGCCAGCAGCCCTGGACAAGGTAGGGAGCAGTACTTC	CASSPGQGREQYF
TRBV4-2	.	few	TRBJ2-3	TGTGCCAGCAGCCAAGGAAAGCCCACAGATACGCAGTATTTT	CASSQGKPTDTQYF
TRBV29-1	TRBD2	few	TRBJ2-7	TGCAGCGTCACCGGGACTAGCGGGGGCGAGCAGTACTTC	CSVTGTSGGEQYF
TRBV29-1	TRBD2	many	TRBJ2-1	TGCAGCGTGGGGGGTCGTGGGAGGGCCCATGAGCAGTTCTTC	CSVGGRGRAHEQFF
TRBV5-1	.	many	TRBJ2-1	TGCGCCAGCAGGCGTGACCGGGCCTACAATGAGCAGTTCTTC	CASRRDRAYNEQFF
TRBV9	TRBD2	.	TRBJ2-5	TGTGCCAGCAGCGCGCGGGGGGGAGAGACCCAGTACTTC	CASSARGGETQYF
TRBV4-2	.	.	TRBJ2-5	TGTGCCAGCAGCCAAGATTGGGCAGAGACCCAGTACTTC	CASSQDWAETQYF
TRBV9	.	.	TRBJ2-7	TGTGCCAGCAGCGTAGGAAGCGGACAGTACCAACACGAGCAGTACTTC	CASSVGSGQYQHEQYF
TRBV20-1	TRBD1	many	TRBJ1-6	TGCAGTGCACGCTTACAGGGGGCCTCCTATAATTCACCCCTCCACTTT	CSARLQGASYNSPLHF
TRBV6-5	TRBD1	many	TRBJ1-2	TGTGCCAGCAGTTACACGGACAGGGGGCGAGTCGGCTACACCTTC	CASSYTDRGRVGYTF
TRBV6-6	.	few	TRBJ2-3	TGTGCCAGCAACCCAAGAGGTAGCGATACGCAGTATTTT	CASNPRGSDTQYF
TRBV7-2	.	few	TRBJ2-5	TGTGCCAGCAGCGTCCGGATCCCACAAGAGACCCAGTACTTC	CASSVRIPQETQYF
TRBV7-7	TRBD1	many	TRBJ2-1	TGTGCTAGCAGCACCGGGACAGGACCCTACAATGAGCAGTTCTTC	CASSTGTGPYNEQFF
TRBV6-1	.	many	TRBJ2-4	TGTGCCAGCACGTCAGCCCTTCGGAACATTCAGTACTTC	CASTSALRNIQYF
TRBV12-3/TRBV12-4	TRBD2	many	TRBJ2-1	TGTGCCAGCAGCCCTTTGAGCGGGACCACTGAGCAGTTCTTC	CASSPLSGTTEQFF
TRBV12-3/TRBV12-4	.	.	TRBJ1-2	TGTGCCAGCAGTTTTGGGCATGGAGATGGCTACACCTTC	CASSFGHGDGYTF
TRBV12-3/TRBV12-4	TRBD2	few	TRBJ2-1	TGTGCCAGCAGTAGCGGGAGACGGAATGAGCAGTTCTTC	CASSSGRRNEQFF
TRBV5-5	.	few	TRBJ1-6	TGTGCCAGCAGCCCCTACCCTGATCCGAATTCACCCCTCCACTTT	CASSPYPDPNSPLHF
TRBV6-2/TRBV6-3	.	few	TRBJ2-1	TGTGCCAGCAGTTACCAGGCGCCAAGCTACAATGAGCAGTTCTTC	CASSYQAPSYNEQFF
TRBV29-1	.	few	TRBJ2-4	TGCAGCGTTCAACAGTTACTAGCCAAAAACATTCAGTACTTC	CSVQQLLAKNIQYF
TRBV10-1	.	.	TRBJ2-5	TGCGCCAGCGGATGGCCCGGTGAGACCCAGTACTTC	CASGWPGETQYF
TRBV28	TRBD1	.	TRBJ1-6	TGTGCCAGCAGTTTCAGGGGGTACGCCAATTCACCCCTCCACTTT	CASSFRGYANSPLHF
TRBV27	TRBD1	.	TRBJ2-7	TGTGCCAGCAGTTTCTGGGCAGGGGGCGCAGCCTACGAGCAGTACTTC	CASSFWAGGAAYEQYF
TRBV28	.	few	TRBJ2-2	TGTGCCAGCAGCGCCGGGGAGCTGTTTTTT	CASSAGELFF
TRBV5-1	TRBD1	.	TRBJ1-2	TGCGCCAGCAGCTCGAATCCAGGACAGGGAGCCTATGGCTACACCTTC	CASSSNPGQGAYGYTF
TRBV6-1	.	.	TRBJ2-2	TGTGCCAGCAAAGGTTTAACGAACACCGGGGAGCTGTTTTTT	CASKGLTNTGELFF
TRBV5-1	TRBD1	.	TRBJ2-7	TGCGCCAGCAGCTGGACAGGGTCGGGCGAGCAGTACTTC	CASSWTGSGEQYF
TRBV7-2	TRBD2	.	TRBJ2-5	TGTGCCAGCAGCTCTAGGGGTAGCGGGACCCAAGAGACCCAGTACTTC	CASSSRGSGTQETQYF
TRBV20-1	.	few	TRBJ1-4	TGCAGTGCTCCCCTCGTGTCAGGGAATGAAAAACTGTTTTTT	CSAPLVSGNEKLFF
TRBV7-2	TRBD1	few	TRBJ1-1	TGTGCCAGCAGCTTTAGAATTGGGTGGGGACAGGGTGAAGCTTTCTTT	CASSFRIGWGQGEAFF
TRBV20-1	TRBD1	few	TRBJ2-3	TGCAGTGCTAGAGATCCAGGGGGACAGGGGCGTCGGGATACGCAGTATTTT	CSARDPGGQGRRDTQYF
TRBV12-3/TRBV12-4	.	few	TRBJ1-2	TGTGCCAGCAGTATACCGACAGTCGGCTACACCTTC	CASSIPTVGYTF
TRBV7-9	.	few	TRBJ1-2	TGTGCCAGCAGCTTAGTTACCCTTGGACAGACGTATGGCTACACCTTC	CASSLVTLGQTYGYTF
TRBV15	.	few	TRBJ2-7	TGTGCCACCAGGCCGCTAGGCAGGTCCTACGAGCAGTACTTC	CATRPLGRSYEQYF
TRBV27	TRBD1	.	TRBJ1-2	TGTGCCAGCAGCTTCTACCGGGACAGGGTTCAGGGCTACACCTTC	CASSFYRDRVQGYTF
TRBV20-1	TRBD2	many	TRBJ2-3	TGCAGTGCTAGAGTCCTAGCGGCCACAGATACGCAGTATTTT	CSARVLAATDTQYF
TRBV5-1	TRBD1	.	TRBJ2-7	TGCGCCAGCAGCTGGGGACAGGGGTTGCCCGAGCAGTACTTC	CASSWGQGLPEQYF
TRBV15	.	.	TRBJ1-4	TGTGCCACCAGCAGAGATCCAACTAATGAAAAACTGTTTTTT	CATSRDPTNEKLFF
TRBV20-1	TRBD2	few	TRBJ2-1	TGCAGTGCTATCCCTCTAGCGGCGTCCTACAATGAGCAGTTCTTC	CSAIPLAASYNEQFF
TRBV5-1	.	many	TRBJ2-6	TGTGCCAGCAGTCTTACAGGCTCTGGGGCCAACGTCCTGACTTTC	CASSLTGSGANVLTF
TRBV20-1	TRBD1	.	TRBJ2-5	TGCAGTGCTACCGGACAGGGAAAAGAGACCCAGTACTTC	CSATGQGKETQYF
TRBV24-1	.	.	TRBJ2-2	TGTGCCACCAGTGATGGTCGTCAGGGACCGACCGGGGAGCTGTTTTTT	CATSDGRQGPTGELFF
TRBV7-2	.	few	TRBJ1-4	TGTGCCAGCAGCTTACGACAGGCGGGTGAAAAACTGTTTTTT	CASSLRQAGEKLFF
TRBV7-2	.	.	TRBJ2-2	TGTGCCAGCAGCTTATGGATCGCAGTAACCGGGGAGCTGTTTTTT	CASSLWIAVTGELFF
TRBV6-1	.	few	TRBJ1-3	TGTGCCAGCGCCGGCGCGACAGTCTTAGGAAACACCATATATTTT	CASAGATVLGNTIYF
TRBV5-1	TRBD2	many	TRBJ2-1	TGCGCCAGCAGCTCGGACCTAGCGGGGGTTAACTACAATGAGCAGTTCTTC	CASSSDLAGVNYNEQFF
TRBV15	.	few	TRBJ2-1	TGTGCCACCAGCCCGGGACACTCGAGCTCCTACAATGAGCAGTTCTTC	CATSPGHSSSYNEQFF